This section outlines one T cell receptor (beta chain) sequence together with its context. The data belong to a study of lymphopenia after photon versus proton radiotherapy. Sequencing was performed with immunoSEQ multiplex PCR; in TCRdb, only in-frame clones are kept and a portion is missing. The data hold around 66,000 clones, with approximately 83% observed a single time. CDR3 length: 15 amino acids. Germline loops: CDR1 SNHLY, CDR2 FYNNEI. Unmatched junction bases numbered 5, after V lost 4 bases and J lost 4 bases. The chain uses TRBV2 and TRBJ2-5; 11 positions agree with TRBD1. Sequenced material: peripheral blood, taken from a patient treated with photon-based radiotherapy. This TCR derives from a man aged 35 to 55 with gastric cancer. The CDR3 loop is CASSAGTGGRETQYF. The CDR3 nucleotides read TGTGCCAGCAGTGCAGGGACAGGGGGACGAGAGACCCAGTACTTC.